A single sample gave rise to the 21 T cell receptor beta chains below, sequenced in a study of regulatory T cells in long-lasting Graves disease. Arm-PCR of CDR3 regions and iRepertoire HTBI primers were used to build TCR beta libraries. Via MiXCR, TCRdb re-called the multiplex PCR reads, giving one row per CDR3 protein. This table holds hundreds of thousands of distinct CDR3 sequences, more than 10% found once. The time point was: newly diagnosed GD, antithyroid drugs for less than 3 months. Researchers made the TCR library from RNA that was extracted from PBMCs. These data were also reused for a study on T cells in Graves' hyperthyroidism and ophthalmopathy.

The source material was peripheral blood mononuclear cells (PBMCs), sampled at new diagnosis, from a patient treated with antithyroid drugs. These receptors were collected from a woman younger than 45 with Graves disease.

In regard to this clonotype: A much larger clone lies a single base off, so this may be a read error. The chain combines TRBV2 with TRBJ2-7, with 9 bases that match TRBD2. The CDR3 is made up of 13 amino acids. From germline, CDR1 is SNHLY and CDR2 FYNNEI. DNA of the CDR3: TGTGCCAGCAGACTAGCGGGCCTCTACGAGCAGTGCTTC. Translated, it gives CASRLAGLYEQCF.

This clonotype was recorded many times. The chain employs TRBV2 and TRBJ1-1, with 10 bases matching TRBD1. V lost 6 bases and J lost 5; bases outside the gene matches: 12. CDR1 and CDR2 from the germline V gene are SNHLY and FYNNEI. There are 16 residues in the CDR3. CDR3 residues: CASRDPGTGVTTEAFF. CDR3 bases: TGTGCCAGCAGGGACCCCGGGACAGGGGTTACGACTGAAGCTTTCTTT.

This clonotype was found many times. This chain connects TRBV6-5 to TRBJ1-6; D might be TRBD1 (5 bases). Germline V lookup: CDR1 MNHEY, CDR2 SVGAGI. The V and J ends lost 2 bases and 7 bases respectively, with 15 bases between them. This CDR3 is built from 16 residues. The CDR3 coding sequence is TGTGCCAGCAGTTACGCTAGGGGCGCGGGGAATTCACCCCTCCACTTT. It codes for CASSYARGAGNSPLHF.

This clonotype appeared many times. This chain joins TRBV10-3 and TRBJ2-7, with 9 positions matching TRBD2. Looked up from germline, CDR1 is ENHRY and CDR2 is SYGVKD. The CDR3 is made up of 13 amino acids. The junction had 2 bases not matched to a gene; V was cut back by 8 bases and J by 0 bases. The CDR3 region has the DNA TGTGCCATCCCACTAGCGGGCTCCTACGAGCAGTACTTC. This translates into CAIPLAGSYEQYF.

The chain combines TRBV4-3 with TRBJ2-7, with 9 positions matching TRBD2. V lost 1 base, J lost 4 bases, and 14 bases stayed unmatched. This CDR3 spans 18 amino acids. Germline CDR1 is LGHNA and CDR2 is YSLEER. Here the CDR3 reads CASSQGVFASGMSYEQYF. The DNA of the CDR3 is TGCGCCAGCAGCCAAGGAGTTTTCGCTAGCGGGATGTCTTACGAGCAGTACTTC.

This clonotype came up many times. The CDR3 DNA is TGTGCCAGCAGCCGACAGGGGTTCACCGGGGAGCTGTTTTTT. Translation: CASSRQGFTGELFF. The chain employs TRBV28 and TRBJ2-2; 8 bases map to TRBD1. Germline assignment: CDR1 MDHEN and CDR2 SYDVKM. The V and J ends lost 6 bases and 4 bases, in that order; junction bases with no gene match: 4. The CDR3 is 14 amino acids.

This clonotype was picked up many times. This chain connects TRBV2 to TRBJ1-5, with 7 bases aligning to TRBD1. Germline CDR1 and CDR2: SNHLY and FYNNEI. The CDR3 runs to 13 residues. With 6 bases clipped from V and 6 bases from J, the junction kept 5 bases outside the gene matches. DNA of the CDR3: TGTGCCAGCAGACACAGGGGAGGTCAGCCCCAGCATTTT. Protein: CASRHRGGQPQHF.

This clonotype showed up many times. The rearrangement joins TRBV12-3 or TRBV12-4 to TRBJ2-5; 7 nucleotides agree with TRBD2. V was clipped by 1 base and J by 2 bases; unmatched bases: 10. The CDR3 runs to 17 residues. Here the CDR3 reads CASSLGLAEGVQETQYF. CDR3 in DNA: TGTGCCAGCAGTTTAGGGCTAGCGGAGGGCGTACAAGAGACCCAGTACTTC.

This clonotype was seen more than once but under ten times. This sequence may be a read error, since a much larger clone differs from it by one base. The gene calls are TRBV12-3 or TRBV12-4 and TRBJ1-4; 10 positions agree with TRBD1. There are 16 residues in the CDR3. CDR3 in amino acids: CASSIFDRGQSEKLSF. CDR3 coding DNA: TGTGCCAGCAGCATCTTCGACAGGGGGCAGTCCGAAAAACTGTCTTTT.

This clonotype was counted at least ten times. The chain recombines TRBV18 with TRBJ2-7; possibly TRBD1 for D (5 bases). V lost 4 bases to trimming and J lost 1 base, with 14 bases between them. CDR1 is KGHSH, CDR2 LQKENI, per germline. The CDR3 is 15 residues long. The DNA for the CDR3 is TGTGCCAGCTCACAAGGACACCCGCAATCCTACGAGCAGTACTTC. Its protein is CASSQGHPQSYEQYF.

This clonotype occurred many times. The rearrangement uses TRBV30 and TRBJ2-5; no clear D gene. The germline V gene has CDR1 GTSNPN and CDR2 SVGIG (reference sequence). V was clipped by 0 bases and J by 5 bases, with 7 bases between them. The CDR3 length is 12 residues. The CDR3: CAWSVQFETQYF. In DNA form, the CDR3 reads TGTGCCTGGAGTGTACAGTTCGAGACCCAGTACTTC.

The sample holds many counts of this clonotype. V and J are TRBV6-5 and TRBJ2-6; D remains unclear. The CDR3 runs 17 residues. The V end lost 0 bases, the J end lost 0 bases, and 9 bases lay between the germline ends. From germline, CDR1 is MNHEY and CDR2 SVGAGI. CDR3 in DNA: TGTGCCAGCAGTTACTCGCTCGCCTTCTCTGGGGCCAACGTCCTGACTTTC. Its protein is CASSYSLAFSGANVLTF.

This clonotype appeared many times. The chain couples TRBV30 to TRBJ2-5; D is possibly TRBD2 (5 bases). The ends were cut back, 1 base at V and 3 bases at J, with 9 bases in the middle. This CDR3 region has 13 residues. The germline gives CDR1 GTSNPN, CDR2 SVGIG (reference sequence). CDR3 sequence reads: CAWSGPGKETQYF. CDR3 bases: TGTGCCTGGAGTGGTCCGGGGAAAGAGACCCAGTACTTC.

The chain joins TRBV6-1 to TRBJ1-2; no definite D call. V lost 5 bases to trimming and J lost 13 bases, with 23 bases between them. Looked up from germline, CDR1 is MNHNS and CDR2 is SASEGT. The CDR3 sequence is 14 residues long. For the CDR3, the DNA is TGTGCCAGCAGTCCCGAACGTTACGGGGTCTCTTCCACCTTC. Its protein product is CASSPERYGVSSTF.

There are a few counts of this clonotype. This chain joins TRBV4-3 and TRBJ2-3; 7 nucleotides align to TRBD1. CDR1 is LGHNA, CDR2 YSLEER, per germline. V shed 4 bases and J 2 bases; nucleotides not matched to a gene: 9. CDR3 size: 16 residues. CDR3 protein: CASSLLVGTATDTQYF. The CDR3 DNA reads TGCGCCAGCAGCCTTTTGGTGGGGACAGCCACAGATACGCAGTATTTT.

Ten or more counts support this clonotype. V is TRBV12-5 and J is TRBJ2-1, with TRBD2 identical over 9 bases. J was trimmed by 7 bases and V by 3 bases; bases with no gene match: 7. Germline values: CDR1 LGHNT, CDR2 FRNRAP. The CDR3 covers 15 residues. CDR3: CASGLDSGRWNEQFF. In DNA, the CDR3 is TGTGCTAGTGGTTTAGATAGCGGGAGATGGAATGAGCAGTTCTTC.

This clonotype has ten or more counts. This chain uses TRBV20-1 with TRBJ2-7; 10 nucleotides line up with TRBD2. The length of the CDR3 is 12 residues. Germline V CDR1 and CDR2: DFQATT, SNEGSKA (reference sequence). V shed 5 bases and J 3 bases; nucleotides not matched to a gene: 1. CDR3 loop: CSARLAGYEQYF. Here the CDR3 DNA reads TGCAGTGCTCGACTAGCGGGCTACGAGCAGTACTTC.

The sample holds many counts of this clonotype. The rearrangement links TRBV5-8 to TRBJ1-1; D is unresolved. This CDR3 spans 15 amino acids. CDR1 and CDR2 from the germline V gene are SGHTS and YDEGEE. V dropped 0 bases and J dropped 0 bases, with 9 bases sitting between them. CDR3 region: CASSLEGNMNTEAFF. In DNA form, the CDR3 reads TGTGCCAGCAGCTTGGAAGGGAATATGAACACTGAAGCTTTCTTT.

This clonotype has a count of ten or more. This chain uses TRBV6-1 with TRBJ2-7, with 7 nucleotides matching TRBD1. Germline CDR1 and CDR2: MNHNS and SASEGT. The CDR3 contains 14 residues. The V gene end was trimmed by 7 bases and the J gene end by 3 bases; junction bases not matched to a gene: 9. For the CDR3, the DNA is TGTGCCAGCAAACGACAGGGTGACAACTACGAGCAGTACTTC. It encodes CASKRQGDNYEQYF.

The V and J genes are TRBV20-1 and TRBJ2-5; 7 positions agree with TRBD1. CDR1 and CDR2 from the germline V gene are DFQATT and SNEGSKA (reference sequence). Germline trimming cut 0 bases from V and 5 bases from J; bases unmatched to any gene: 6. The CDR3 contains 14 residues. The DNA for the CDR3 is TGCAGTGCTAGAGATAGACAGGGTGGGGAGACCCAGTACTTC. The encoded protein is CSARDRQGGETQYF.

In this sample, this clonotype turned up a few times. The chain has TRBV9 and TRBJ1-1, with D uncertain. CDR1 is SGDLS and CDR2 is YYNGEE in the germline V gene. The CDR3 has 14 amino acids. V gave up 3 bases and J gave up 7 bases, with 16 bases separating them. The CDR3 sequence is CASSASDLDFEAFF. As DNA, the CDR3 is TGTGCCAGCAGCGCCTCCGACTTGGATTTTGAAGCTTTCTTT.